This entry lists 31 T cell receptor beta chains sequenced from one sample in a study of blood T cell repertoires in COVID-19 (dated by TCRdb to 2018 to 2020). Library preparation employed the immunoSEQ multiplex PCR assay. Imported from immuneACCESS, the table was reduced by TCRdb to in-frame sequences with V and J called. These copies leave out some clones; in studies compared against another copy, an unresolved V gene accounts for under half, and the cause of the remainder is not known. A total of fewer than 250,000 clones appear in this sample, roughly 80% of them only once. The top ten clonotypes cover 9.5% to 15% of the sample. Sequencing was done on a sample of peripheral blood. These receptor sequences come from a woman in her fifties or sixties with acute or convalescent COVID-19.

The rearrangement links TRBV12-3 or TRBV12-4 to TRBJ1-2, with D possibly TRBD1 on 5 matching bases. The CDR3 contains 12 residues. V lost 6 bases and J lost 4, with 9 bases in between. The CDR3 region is CASRRDSYGYTF. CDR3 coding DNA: TGTGCCAGCAGGCGAGACAGCTATGGCTACACCTTC.

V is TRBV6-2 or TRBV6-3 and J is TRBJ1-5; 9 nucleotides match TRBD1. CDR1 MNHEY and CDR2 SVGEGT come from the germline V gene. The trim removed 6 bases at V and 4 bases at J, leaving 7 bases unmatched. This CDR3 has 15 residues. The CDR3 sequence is CASSGTGQGNQPQHF. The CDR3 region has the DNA TGTGCCAGCAGCGGGACGGGACAGGGAAATCAGCCCCAGCATTTT.

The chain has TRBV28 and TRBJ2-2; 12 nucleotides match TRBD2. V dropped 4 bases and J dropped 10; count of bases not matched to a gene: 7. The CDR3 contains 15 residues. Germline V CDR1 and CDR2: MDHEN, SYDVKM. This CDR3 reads CASSSLAGGIEELFF. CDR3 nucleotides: TGTGCCAGCAGTTCCCTAGCGGGAGGGATCGAGGAGCTGTTTTTT.

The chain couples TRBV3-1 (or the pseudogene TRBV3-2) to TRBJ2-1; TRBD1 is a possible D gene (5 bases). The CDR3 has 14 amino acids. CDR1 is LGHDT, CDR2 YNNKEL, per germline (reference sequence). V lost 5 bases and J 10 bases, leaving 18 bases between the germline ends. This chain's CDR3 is CASSSDTQKAEQFF. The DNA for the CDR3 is TGTGCCAGCAGCTCGGACACCCAGAAGGCGGAGCAGTTCTTC.

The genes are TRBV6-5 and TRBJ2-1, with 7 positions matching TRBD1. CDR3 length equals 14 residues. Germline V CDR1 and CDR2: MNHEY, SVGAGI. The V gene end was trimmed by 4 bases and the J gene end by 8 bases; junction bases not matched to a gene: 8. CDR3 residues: CASSFNRGPDEQFF. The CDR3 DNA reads TGTGCCAGCAGTTTTAACAGGGGACCCGATGAGCAGTTCTTC.

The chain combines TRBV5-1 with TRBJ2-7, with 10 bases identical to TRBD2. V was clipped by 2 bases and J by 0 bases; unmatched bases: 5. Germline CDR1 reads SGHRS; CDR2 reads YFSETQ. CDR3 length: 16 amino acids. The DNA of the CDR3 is TGCGCCAGCAGCTTACTTGGACTAGCGGTCTCCTACGAGCAGTACTTC. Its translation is CASSLLGLAVSYEQYF.

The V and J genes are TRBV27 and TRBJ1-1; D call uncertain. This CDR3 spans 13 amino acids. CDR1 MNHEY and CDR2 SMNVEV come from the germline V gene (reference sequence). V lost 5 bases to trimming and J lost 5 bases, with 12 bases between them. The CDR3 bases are TGTGCCAGCAGTCCGGGTAGAGGGACTGAAGCTTTCTTT. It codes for CASSPGRGTEAFF.

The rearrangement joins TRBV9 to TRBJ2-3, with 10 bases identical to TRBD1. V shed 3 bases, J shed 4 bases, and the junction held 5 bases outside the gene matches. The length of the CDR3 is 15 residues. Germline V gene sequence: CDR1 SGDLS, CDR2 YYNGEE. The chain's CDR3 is CASSAGQGGADTQYF. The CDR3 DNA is TGTGCCAGCAGCGCAGGACAGGGGGGAGCAGATACGCAGTATTTT.

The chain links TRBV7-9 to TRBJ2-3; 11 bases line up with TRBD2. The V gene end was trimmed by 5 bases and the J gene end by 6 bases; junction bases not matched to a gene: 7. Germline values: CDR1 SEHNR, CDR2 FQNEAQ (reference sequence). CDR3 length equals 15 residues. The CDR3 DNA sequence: TGTGCCAGCAGCATAACTAGCGGGAGTCAGGATACGCAGTATTTT. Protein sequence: CASSITSGSQDTQYF.

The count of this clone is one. This CDR3 reads CASSDPPTGDYNEQFF. In DNA, the CDR3 is TGCGCCAGCAGCGATCCCCCGACAGGGGATTACAATGAGCAGTTCTTC. This chain joins TRBV5-1 and TRBJ2-1; 8 bases are shared with TRBD1. Germline lookup yields CDR1 SGHRS and CDR2 YFSETQ. The CDR3 totals 16 residues. V lost 4 bases, J lost 4 bases, and 10 bases stayed unmatched.

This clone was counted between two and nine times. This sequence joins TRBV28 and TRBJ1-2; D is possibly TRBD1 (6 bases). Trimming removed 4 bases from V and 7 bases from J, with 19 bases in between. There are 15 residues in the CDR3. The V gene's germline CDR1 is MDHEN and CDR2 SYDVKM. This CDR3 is CASSSLTAGVGGYTF. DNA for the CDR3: TGTGCCAGCAGTTCCCTCACGGCAGGGGTTGGTGGCTACACCTTC.

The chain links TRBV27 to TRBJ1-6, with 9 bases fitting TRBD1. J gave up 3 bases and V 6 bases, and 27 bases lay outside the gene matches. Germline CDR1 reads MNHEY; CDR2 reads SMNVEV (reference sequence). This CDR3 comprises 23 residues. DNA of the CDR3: TGTGCCAGCAGAAGAACCGGGACAGGGAACGGGTGGGGTCATACTAACTATAATTCACCCCTCCACTTT. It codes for CASRRTGTGNGWGHTNYNSPLHF.

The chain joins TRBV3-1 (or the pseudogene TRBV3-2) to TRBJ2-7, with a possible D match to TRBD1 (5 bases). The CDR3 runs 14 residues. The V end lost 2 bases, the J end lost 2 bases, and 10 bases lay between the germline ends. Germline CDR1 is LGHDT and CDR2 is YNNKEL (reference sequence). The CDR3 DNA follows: TGTGCCAGCAGCCAATTCCCAGGGACCTACGAGCAGTACTTC. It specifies CASSQFPGTYEQYF.

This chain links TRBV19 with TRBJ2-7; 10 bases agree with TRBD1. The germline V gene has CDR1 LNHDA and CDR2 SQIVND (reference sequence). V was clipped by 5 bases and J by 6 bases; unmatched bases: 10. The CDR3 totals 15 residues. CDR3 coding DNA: TGTGCCAGTAGTCGGGACAGGGGCTTCCCGGGCGAGCAGTACTTC. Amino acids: CASSRDRGFPGEQYF.

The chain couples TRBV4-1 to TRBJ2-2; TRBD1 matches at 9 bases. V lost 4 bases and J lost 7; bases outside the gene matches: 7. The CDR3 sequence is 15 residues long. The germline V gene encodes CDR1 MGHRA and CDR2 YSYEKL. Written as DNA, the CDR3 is TGCGCCAGCAGCCCGTGGACAGGGGAGGGCGGGGAGCTGTTTTTT. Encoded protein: CASSPWTGEGGELFF.

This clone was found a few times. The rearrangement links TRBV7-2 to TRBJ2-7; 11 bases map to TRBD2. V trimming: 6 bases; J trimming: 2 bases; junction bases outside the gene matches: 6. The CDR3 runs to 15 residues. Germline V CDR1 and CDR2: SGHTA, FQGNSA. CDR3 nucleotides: TGTGCCAGCAGATCTAGCGGGAGGCCCCCCTACGAGCAGTACTTC. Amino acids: CASRSSGRPPYEQYF.

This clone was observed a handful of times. CDR3 loop: CASSEGQGVFQPQHF. The CDR3 nucleotides read TGTGCCAGCAGTGAGGGACAGGGGGTGTTTCAGCCCCAGCATTTT. V gene TRBV25-1 combines with J gene TRBJ1-5; 11 nucleotides line up with TRBD1. From germline, CDR1 is MGHDK and CDR2 SYGVNS. The CDR3 is 15 residues long. Unmatched junction bases numbered 4, after V lost 3 bases and J lost 6 bases.

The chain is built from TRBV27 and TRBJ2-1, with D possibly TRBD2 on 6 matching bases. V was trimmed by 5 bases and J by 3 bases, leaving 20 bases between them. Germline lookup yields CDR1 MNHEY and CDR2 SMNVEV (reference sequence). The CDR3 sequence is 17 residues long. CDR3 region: CASSPRVSRGGYNEQFF. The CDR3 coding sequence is TGTGCCAGCAGTCCCCGGGTCTCCCGGGGAGGCTACAATGAGCAGTTCTTC.

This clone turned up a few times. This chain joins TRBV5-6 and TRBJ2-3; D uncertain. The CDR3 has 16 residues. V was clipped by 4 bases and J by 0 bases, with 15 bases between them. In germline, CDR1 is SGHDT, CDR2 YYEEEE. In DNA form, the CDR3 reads TGTGCCAGCAGCCTACTGAAAACCTCAAGCACAGATACGCAGTATTTT. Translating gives CASSLLKTSSTDTQYF.

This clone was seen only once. CDR3 sequence reads: CAISESMATGTSRNEQFF. The CDR3 nucleotides read TGTGCCATCAGTGAGTCGATGGCGACCGGGACTAGTAGGAATGAGCAGTTCTTC. This chain connects TRBV10-3 to TRBJ2-1; 8 nucleotides match TRBD2. The CDR3 is 18 amino acids. Trimming cost V 0 bases and J 7 bases; bases outside gene matches: 14. Per germline, CDR1 ENHRY and CDR2 SYGVKD.

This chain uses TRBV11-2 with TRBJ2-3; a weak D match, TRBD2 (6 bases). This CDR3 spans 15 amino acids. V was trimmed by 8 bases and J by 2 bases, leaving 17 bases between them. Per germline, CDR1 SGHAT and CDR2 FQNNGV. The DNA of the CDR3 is TGTGCCAGCCGGGCCTTGGGGGGTTTCACAGATACGCAGTATTTT. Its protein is CASRALGGFTDTQYF. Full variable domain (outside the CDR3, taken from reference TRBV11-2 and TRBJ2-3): EAGVAQSPRYKIIEKRQSVAFWCNPISGHATLYWYQQILGQGPKLLIQFQNNGVVDDSQLPKDRFSAERLKGVDSTLKIQPAKLEDSAVYLCASRALGGFTDTQYFGPGTRLTVL.

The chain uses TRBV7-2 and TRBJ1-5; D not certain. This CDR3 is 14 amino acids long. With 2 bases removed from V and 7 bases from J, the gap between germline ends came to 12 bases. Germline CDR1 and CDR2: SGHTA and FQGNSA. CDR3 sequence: CASSLSGSSQPQHF. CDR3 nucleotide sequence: TGTGCCAGCAGCTTATCGGGGAGCAGCCAGCCCCAGCATTTT.

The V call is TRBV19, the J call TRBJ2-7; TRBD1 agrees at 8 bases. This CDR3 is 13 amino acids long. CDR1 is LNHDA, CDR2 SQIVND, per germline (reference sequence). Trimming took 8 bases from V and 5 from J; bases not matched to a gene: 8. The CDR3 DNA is TGTGCCAGTGAGGACAGGGCGTCGCACGAGCAGTACTTC. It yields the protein CASEDRASHEQYF.

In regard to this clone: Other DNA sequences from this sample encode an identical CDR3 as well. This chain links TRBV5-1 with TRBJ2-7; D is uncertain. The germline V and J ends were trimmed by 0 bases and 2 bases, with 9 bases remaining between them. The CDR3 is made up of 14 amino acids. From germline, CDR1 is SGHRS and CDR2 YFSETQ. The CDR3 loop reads CASSLVVSPYEQYF. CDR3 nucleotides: TGCGCCAGCAGCTTGGTCGTCAGTCCCTACGAGCAGTACTTC.

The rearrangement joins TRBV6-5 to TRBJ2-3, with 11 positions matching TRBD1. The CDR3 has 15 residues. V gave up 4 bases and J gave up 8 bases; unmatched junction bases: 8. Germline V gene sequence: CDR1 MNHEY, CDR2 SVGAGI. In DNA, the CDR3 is TGTGCCAGCAGTTCTGGACAGGGGGCAAGAGTTACGCAGTATTTT. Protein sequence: CASSSGQGARVTQYF.

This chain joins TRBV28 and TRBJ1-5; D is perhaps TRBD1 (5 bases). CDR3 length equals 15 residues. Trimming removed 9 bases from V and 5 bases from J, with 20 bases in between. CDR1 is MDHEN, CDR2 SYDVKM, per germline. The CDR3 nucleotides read TGTGCCAGTACCTCGGGGGGGGGTAGGCATCAGCCCCAGCATTTT. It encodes CASTSGGGRHQPQHF. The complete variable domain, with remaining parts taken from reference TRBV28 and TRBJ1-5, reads DVKVTQSSRYLVKRTGEKVFLECVQDMDHENMFWYRQDPGLGLRLIYFSYDVKMKEKGDIPEGYSVSREKKERFSLILESASTNQTSMYLCASTSGGGRHQPQHFGDGTRLSIL.

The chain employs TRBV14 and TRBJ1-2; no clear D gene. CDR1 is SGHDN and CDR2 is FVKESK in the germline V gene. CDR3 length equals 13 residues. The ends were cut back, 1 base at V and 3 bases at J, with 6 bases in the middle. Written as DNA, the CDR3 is TGTGCCAGCAGCCAAGGAGGGTACTATGGCTACACCTTC. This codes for CASSQGGYYGYTF.

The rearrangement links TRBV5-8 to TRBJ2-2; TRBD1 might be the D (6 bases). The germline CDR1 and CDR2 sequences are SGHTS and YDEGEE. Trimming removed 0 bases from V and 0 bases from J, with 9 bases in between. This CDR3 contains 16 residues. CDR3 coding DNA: TGTGCCAGCAGCTTGGGGCAGGGGACGAACACCGGGGAGCTGTTTTTT. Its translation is CASSLGQGTNTGELFF.

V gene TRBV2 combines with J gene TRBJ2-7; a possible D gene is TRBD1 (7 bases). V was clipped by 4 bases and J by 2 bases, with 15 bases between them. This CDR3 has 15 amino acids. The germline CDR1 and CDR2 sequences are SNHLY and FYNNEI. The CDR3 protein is CASSVEGAPAYEQYF. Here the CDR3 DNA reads TGTGCCAGCAGTGTGGAGGGGGCCCCTGCCTACGAGCAGTACTTC.

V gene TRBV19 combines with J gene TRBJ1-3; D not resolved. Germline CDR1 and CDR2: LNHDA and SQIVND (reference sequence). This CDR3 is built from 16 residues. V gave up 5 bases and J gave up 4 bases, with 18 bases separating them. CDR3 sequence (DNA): TGTGCCAGTAGTTTCTCCATGACGACGGGAGGAAACACCATATATTTT. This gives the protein CASSFSMTTGGNTIYF. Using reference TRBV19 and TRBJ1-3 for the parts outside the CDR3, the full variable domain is DGGITQSPKYLFRKEGQNVTLSCEQNLNHDAMYWYRQDPGQGLRLIYYSQIVNDFQKGDIAEGYSVSREKKESFPLTVTSAQKNPTAFYLCASSFSMTTGGNTIYFGEGSWLTVV.

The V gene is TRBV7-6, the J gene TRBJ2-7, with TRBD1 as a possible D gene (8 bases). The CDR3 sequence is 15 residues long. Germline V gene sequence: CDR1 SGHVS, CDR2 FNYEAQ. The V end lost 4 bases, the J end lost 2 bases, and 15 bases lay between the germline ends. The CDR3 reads CASSSRGGQAYEQYF. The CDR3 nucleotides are TGTGCCAGCAGCTCAAGGGGGGGACAGGCCTACGAGCAGTACTTC.